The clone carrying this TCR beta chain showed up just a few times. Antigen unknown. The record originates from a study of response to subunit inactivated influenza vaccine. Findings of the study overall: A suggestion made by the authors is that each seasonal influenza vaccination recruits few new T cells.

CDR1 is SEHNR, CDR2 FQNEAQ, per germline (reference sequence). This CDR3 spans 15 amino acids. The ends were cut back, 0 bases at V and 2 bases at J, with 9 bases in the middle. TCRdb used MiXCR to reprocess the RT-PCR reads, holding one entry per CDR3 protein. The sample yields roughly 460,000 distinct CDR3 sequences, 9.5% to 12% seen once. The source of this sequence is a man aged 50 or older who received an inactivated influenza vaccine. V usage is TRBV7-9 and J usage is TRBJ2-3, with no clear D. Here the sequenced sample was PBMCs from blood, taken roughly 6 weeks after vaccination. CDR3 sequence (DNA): TGTGCCAGCAGCTTAGCAGGGATTGACACAGATACGCAGTATTTT. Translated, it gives CASSLAGIDTDTQYF.